The 25 T cell receptor beta chains listed next were all sequenced from one sample in a study of T cells in Graves' hyperthyroidism and ophthalmopathy. Amplified TCR beta CDR3 regions came from RNA transcripts. First-round RT-PCR of the TCR CDR3 relied on the HTBI primer set. Using its own MiXCR run on the multiplex PCR reads, TCRdb lists one record per CDR3 protein. Of hundreds of thousands of distinct CDR3 sequences in the sample, around 13% were seen once. Sequencing used blood. Source of these receptors: a woman between 18 and 30 years old with Graves' hyperthyroidism.

The table lists this clonotype with many counts. J is TRBJ1-5 and V is TRBV28; no firm D call. Per germline, CDR1 MDHEN and CDR2 SYDVKM. The CDR3 is 16 residues long. Trimming took 3 bases from V and 2 from J, leaving 14 bases between them. The CDR3 region has the DNA TGTGCCAGCAGTTTTGGCCTGGGGAGGGGCAATCAGCCCCAGCATTTT. Translating it yields CASSFGLGRGNQPQHF.

This clonotype occurred a few times. The chain couples TRBV19 to TRBJ1-2; 7 bases match TRBD1. J gave up 6 bases and V 5 bases, and 12 bases lay outside the gene matches. In germline, CDR1 is LNHDA, CDR2 SQIVND (reference sequence). This CDR3 is 15 amino acids long. DNA of the CDR3: TGTGCCAGTAGTGTTCCAGGGGGTCGCCAGAATGGCTACACCTTC. Its translation: CASSVPGGRQNGYTF.

The V call is TRBV12-3 or TRBV12-4, the J call TRBJ2-5, with a possible D match to TRBD2 (5 bases). Between the trimmed V and J ends, which lost 4 bases and 0 bases, there was a span of 15 bases. The CDR3 is made up of 16 amino acids. As DNA, the CDR3 is TGTGCCAGCAGTTCCGAACTAGAATGTCACCAAGAGACCCAGTACTTC. This translates into CASSSELECHQETQYF.

Many counts were recorded for this clonotype. V usage is TRBV5-6 and J usage is TRBJ1-2; possible D gene TRBD1, 5 bases. Trimming took off 4 bases at V and 1 base at J, with 8 bases between the two ends. Germline CDR1 and CDR2: SGHDT and YYEEEE. This CDR3 is 13 amino acids long. CDR3 region: CASSDGGNYGYTF. The CDR3 coding sequence is TGTGCCAGCAGCGACGGGGGTAACTATGGCTACACCTTC.

J is TRBJ2-1 and V is TRBV20-1; possible D gene TRBD2, 6 bases. Trimming pared 0 bases from V and 9 bases from J, leaving 18 bases between. The CDR3 loop spans 15 amino acids. CDR1 is DFQATT, CDR2 SNEGSKA, per germline (reference sequence). CDR3 sequence: CSARDFSNGSSEQFF. The CDR3 nucleotides read TGCAGTGCTAGAGATTTTTCTAACGGGAGTAGTGAGCAGTTCTTC.

This clonotype has at least ten counts. V gene TRBV6-1 combines with J gene TRBJ1-4; 7 nucleotides match TRBD1. V lost 5 bases and J lost 8; bases outside the gene matches: 8. CDR3 length equals 14 residues. CDR1 is MNHNS and CDR2 is SASEGT in the germline V gene. The CDR3 region has the DNA TGTGCCAGCAGTCATAAACGGACAGGAGAAAAACTGTTTTTT. It is translated as CASSHKRTGEKLFF.

This clonotype has ten or more counts. The chain joins TRBV28 to TRBJ2-5; no clear D gene. The CDR3 spans 17 residues. V was trimmed by 2 bases and J by 1 base, leaving 17 bases between them. The germline CDR1 and CDR2 sequences are MDHEN and SYDVKM. The CDR3 nucleotides read TGTGCCAGCAGTTTACCGAAAAAGATCGCGGCCCAAGAGACCCAGTACTTC. Translation: CASSLPKKIAAQETQYF.

This clonotype was recorded many times. J is TRBJ1-1 and V is TRBV5-5, with no clear D. Trimming shortened V by 4 bases and J by 7 bases, and 14 bases separated the two germline ends. This CDR3 spans 13 amino acids. Germline assignment: CDR1 SGHKS and CDR2 YYEKEE (reference sequence). CDR3 in amino acids: CASSAQPGNEAFF. Written as DNA, the CDR3 is TGTGCCAGCAGCGCACAACCGGGGAATGAAGCTTTCTTT.

A remark on this clonotype: A clone one base away is much larger, so this may be a read error. The gene calls are TRBV7-2 and TRBJ2-5; 8 bases are shared with TRBD2. From germline, CDR1 is SGHTA and CDR2 FQGNSA. There are 15 residues in the CDR3. The CDR3 reads CASSSPQRGQATQYF. The CDR3 DNA sequence: TGTGCCAGCAGCTCCCCCCAGCGGGGGCAAGCGACCCAGTACTTC.

The gene calls are TRBV20-1 and TRBJ1-5; 7 nucleotides match TRBD1. This CDR3 is 14 amino acids long. Trimming at V came to 4 bases and at J to 4 bases, leaving 7 bases not matched to a gene. Germline-derived CDR1 and CDR2 are DFQATT and SNEGSKA (reference sequence). The CDR3 loop is CSATSGTANQPQHF. The DNA of the CDR3 is TGCAGTGCTACGTCCGGGACAGCAAATCAGCCCCAGCATTTT.

In DNA, the CDR3 is TGTGCCAGCAGCTTGGGGGGTCGGCAGATTAATGAAAAACTGTTTTTT. Its translation is CASSLGGRQINEKLFF. This chain uses TRBV5-5 with TRBJ1-4; D gene ambiguous. Germline CDR1 and CDR2: SGHKS and YYEKEE (reference sequence). Trimming stripped 0 bases from V and 4 bases from J, with 13 bases between. This CDR3 region has 16 residues.

Remarks on this clonotype: This may arise from a read error, as a much more abundant clone is one base away. The chain joins TRBV14 to TRBJ1-1, with unresolved D. The length of the CDR3 is 13 residues. Germline CDR1 reads SGHDN; CDR2 reads FVKESK. CDR3 region: CACSHNLNTEAFF. The CDR3 DNA follows: TGTGCCTGCAGCCACAACCTGAACACTGAAGCTTTCTTT. Full variable domain (rest looked up from reference TRBV14 and TRBJ1-1): EAGVTQFPSHSVIEKGQTVTLRCDPISGHDNLYWYRRVMGKEIKFLLHFVKESKQDESGMPNNRFLAERTGGTYSTLKVQPAELEDSGVYFCACSHNLNTEAFFGQGTRLTVV.

The chain carries TRBV4-3 and TRBJ2-3, with no clear D. The CDR3 length is 13 residues. CDR1 and CDR2 (germline): LGHNA, YSLEER. V lost 1 base, J lost 4 bases, and 6 bases lay in between. The CDR3 protein is CASSQAPADTQYF. The CDR3 bases are TGCGCCAGCAGCCAAGCCCCCGCAGATACGCAGTATTTT.

This clonotype was observed many times. The V and J genes are TRBV20-1 and TRBJ2-5; 10 nucleotides agree with TRBD2. Germline trimming cut 4 bases from V and 4 bases from J; bases unmatched to any gene: 9. The germline V gene encodes CDR1 DFQATT and CDR2 SNEGSKA (reference sequence). This CDR3 has 15 amino acids. The CDR3 nucleotides read TGCAGTGCTATAACTGGAGCGGGGGGGCCAGAGACCCAGTACTTC. Translating it yields CSAITGAGGPETQYF.

This clonotype was detected many times. The V call is TRBV11-2, the J call TRBJ1-2; possible D gene TRBD1, 5 bases. Germline V gene lookup returns CDR1 SGHAT and CDR2 FQNNGV. The CDR3 loop spans 13 amino acids. With 3 bases removed from V and 4 bases from J, the gap between germline ends came to 9 bases. The chain's CDR3 is CASSFGGAYGYTF. In DNA form, the CDR3 reads TGTGCCAGCAGCTTCGGGGGTGCCTATGGCTACACCTTC.

This clonotype showed up just a few times. This may be a read error: a much more frequent sequence differs by one nucleotide. V and J are TRBV20-1 and TRBJ2-1; 9 positions match TRBD1. The CDR3 runs 11 residues. Germline V lookup: CDR1 DFQATT, CDR2 SNEGSKA (reference sequence). CDR3 nucleotide sequence: TGCAGTGCTATGGACAGGGGTGAGCAGTCCTTC. This sequence encodes CSAMDRGEQSF.

This clonotype has a handful of counts. This chain uses TRBV5-1 with TRBJ2-5; possibly TRBD2 for D (5 bases). The V end was cut by 1 base, the J end by 2 bases, with 15 bases between. Germline-derived CDR1 and CDR2 are SGHRS and YFSETQ. This CDR3 is built from 16 residues. The CDR3 region has the DNA TGCGCCAGCAGCTTGAATGGATTAGGCGGGCAAGAGACCCAGTACTTC. Amino acids: CASSLNGLGGQETQYF.

The V call is TRBV20-1, the J call TRBJ1-5; D might be TRBD1 (6 bases). Germline V CDR1 and CDR2: DFQATT, SNEGSKA (reference sequence). CDR3 length: 17 amino acids. V gave up 1 base and J gave up 3 bases, with 19 bases separating them. The CDR3 sequence: CSARGTSGQGSNQPQHF. The CDR3 nucleotides are TGCAGTGCTAGAGGGACGAGCGGGCAGGGGTCCAATCAGCCCCAGCATTTT.

The gene calls are TRBV6-2 or TRBV6-3 and TRBJ1-4, with no clear D. This CDR3 is built from 15 residues. V was cut by 7 bases and J by 7 bases, with 19 bases left in between. Germline-derived CDR1 and CDR2 are MNHEY and SVGEGT. The CDR3 DNA reads as TGTGCCAGCATCCACGGCGGTATAGGAGGTGAAAAACTGTTTTTT. Translating gives CASIHGGIGGEKLFF.

This clonotype appeared many times. The rearrangement joins TRBV7-2 to TRBJ1-5; D not resolved. Looked up from germline, CDR1 is SGHTA and CDR2 is FQGNSA. Between the trimmed V and J ends, which lost 5 bases and 5 bases, there was a span of 16 bases. This CDR3 is built from 15 residues. The CDR3 region is CASSPRPGRDQPQHF. The CDR3 DNA reads as TGTGCCAGCAGCCCGAGACCGGGGAGGGATCAGCCCCAGCATTTT.

At least ten counts were recorded for this clonotype. The V call is TRBV12-3 or TRBV12-4, the J call TRBJ1-5, with 7 bases lining up with TRBD1. With 6 bases clipped from V and 2 bases from J, the junction kept 7 bases outside the gene matches. The CDR3 has 15 residues. Written as DNA, the CDR3 is TGTGCCAGCAGCCCCAGGGGGTATCGCAATCAGCCCCAGCATTTT. It translates to CASSPRGYRNQPQHF.

To note about this clonotype: This may stem from a read error, because a much larger clone lies one nucleotide away. The chain combines TRBV27 with TRBJ2-7, with TRBD2 matching 11 bases. V lost 6 bases and J lost 7; bases outside the gene matches: 8. The CDR3 sequence is 14 residues long. CDR1 and CDR2 from the germline V gene are MNHEY and SMNVEV (reference sequence). Here the CDR3 reads CASRLAGAMYEQYF. The CDR3 DNA reads as TGTGCCAGCAGACTAGCGGGAGCGATGTATGAGCAGTACTTC.

This clonotype was counted a few times. This chain links TRBV19 with TRBJ2-2; D remains ambiguous. The V gene's germline CDR1 is LNHDA and CDR2 SQIVND (reference sequence). CDR3 size: 14 residues. Deletions cut 2 bases from V and 4 bases from J, with 8 bases between. The CDR3 DNA reads TGTGCCAGTAGTATAAGTCGGACCACCGGGGAGCTGTTTTTT. Translating gives CASSISRTTGELFF.

This clonotype has at least ten counts. This chain links TRBV5-1 with TRBJ1-1; D remains unclear. V lost 4 bases and J 0 bases, leaving 10 bases between the germline ends. Germline CDR1 is SGHRS and CDR2 is YFSETQ. This CDR3 comprises 14 residues. CDR3 sequence reads: CASSIIDLNTEAFF. In nucleotides, the CDR3 is TGCGCCAGCAGCATAATAGATCTGAACACTGAAGCTTTCTTT.

The sample holds many counts of this clonotype. This chain links TRBV18 with TRBJ1-2; D remains unclear. This CDR3 is built from 13 residues. V lost 0 bases and J 4 bases, leaving 6 bases between the germline ends. Per germline, CDR1 KGHSH and CDR2 LQKENI. CDR3 DNA sequence: TGTGCCAGCTCACCACCGGAGGTCTATGGCTACACCTTC. Translating it yields CASSPPEVYGYTF.